Listed here are 26 T cell receptor beta chains from one sample, sequenced in a study of blood T cell repertoires in COVID-19. Assay used: immunoSEQ multiplex PCR; TCRdb lists only in-frame clones, some missing. The repertoire holds about 200,000 clones, with about 80% as singletons. Sequenced: PBMCs or T cells enriched from blood (not recorded which). The receptors here all came from a middle-aged man who had recovered from COVID-19.

The gene calls are TRBV30 and TRBJ1-1; possible D gene TRBD1, 5 bases. The germline V gene encodes CDR1 GTSNPN and CDR2 SVGIG (reference sequence). This CDR3 comprises 14 residues. Trimming removed 0 bases from V and 4 bases from J, with 12 bases in between. DNA of the CDR3: TGTGCCTGGAGTGTACTCGGGAGGGGCACTGAAGCTTTCTTT. Protein product: CAWSVLGRGTEAFF.

This clone was observed once. The J gene is TRBJ1-1, the V gene TRBV19, with 7 bases that match TRBD1. Looked up from germline, CDR1 is LNHDA and CDR2 is SQIVND (reference sequence). The V gene end was trimmed by 1 base and the J gene end by 6 bases; junction bases not matched to a gene: 5. The CDR3 is 14 residues long. CDR3 nucleotide sequence: TGTGCCAGTAGTATAGTAGGGGGCGTATCTGAAGCTTTCTTT. Its protein is CASSIVGGVSEAFF.

The rearrangement uses TRBV28 and TRBJ1-5; D gene uncertain. Looked up from germline, CDR1 is MDHEN and CDR2 is SYDVKM. This CDR3 has 14 residues. V was trimmed by 5 bases and J by 4 bases, leaving 12 bases between them. Here the CDR3 DNA reads TGTGCCAGCAGTCCATTGGCGGGGAATCAGCCCCAGCATTTT. Its protein product is CASSPLAGNQPQHF.

The V call is TRBV2, the J call TRBJ1-2; D call uncertain. The V and J ends lost 3 bases and 3 bases respectively, with 11 bases between them. This CDR3 is 14 amino acids long. CDR1 is SNHLY, CDR2 FYNNEI, per germline. The CDR3, as DNA: TGTGCCAGCAGTGATAGAGGGATCGACTATGGCTACACCTTC. This gives the protein CASSDRGIDYGYTF.

J is TRBJ1-1 and V is TRBV30; no reliable D call. Per germline, CDR1 GTSNPN and CDR2 SVGIG (reference sequence). Between the trimmed V and J ends, which lost 2 bases and 0 bases, there was a span of 4 bases. CDR3 length: 12 residues. This CDR3 is CAWSPVNTEAFF. CDR3 nucleotide sequence: TGTGCCTGGAGTCCGGTGAACACTGAAGCTTTCTTT. Combining the CDR3 with reference TRBV30 and TRBJ1-1 gives the whole variable domain SQTIHQWPATLVQPVGSPLSLECTVEGTSNPNLYWYRQAAGRGLQLLFYSVGIGQISSEVPQNLSASRPQDRQFILSSKKLLLSDSGFYLCAWSPVNTEAFFGQGTRLTVV.

The chain recombines TRBV3-1 (or the pseudogene TRBV3-2) with TRBJ1-6; 9 bases fit TRBD1. Germline trimming cut 4 bases from V and 6 bases from J; bases unmatched to any gene: 13. Looked up from germline, CDR1 is LGHDT and CDR2 is YNNKEL (reference sequence). The CDR3 consists of 18 residues. In DNA, the CDR3 is TGTGCCAGCAGCCCGGGAATAACAGGGGGCCTTAGTAATTCACCCCTCCACTTT. Translating it yields CASSPGITGGLSNSPLHF.

This rearrangement joins TRBV9 to TRBJ1-2; no clear D. This CDR3 region has 12 residues. Per germline, CDR1 SGDLS and CDR2 YYNGEE. V lost 4 bases and J 7 bases, leaving 11 bases between the germline ends. The CDR3 loop is CASSFPGVGYTF. In DNA, the CDR3 is TGTGCCAGCAGCTTCCCCGGGGTTGGCTACACCTTC.

V and J are TRBV6-2 or TRBV6-3 and TRBJ1-2; no clear D gene. Trimming stripped 2 bases from V and 0 bases from J, with 16 bases between. CDR3 length: 17 amino acids. CDR1 and CDR2 from the germline V gene are MNHEY and SVGEGT. The CDR3 sequence: CASSYRLELKTNYGYTF. CDR3 DNA sequence: TGTGCCAGCAGTTACAGGCTAGAGCTGAAAACTAACTATGGCTACACCTTC.

CDR3 DNA: TGTGCCAGCAGCTTAGTAGGGAGGGGCGGCACTGAAGCTTTCTTT. This codes for CASSLVGRGGTEAFF. The chain couples TRBV11-2 to TRBJ1-1, with D maybe TRBD1 (5 bases). The CDR3 runs 15 residues. From germline, CDR1 is SGHAT and CDR2 FQNNGV. Trimming pared 1 base from V and 4 bases from J, leaving 13 bases between.

The V gene is TRBV7-9, the J gene TRBJ2-1, with D possibly TRBD2 on 6 matching bases. V dropped 4 bases and J dropped 7 bases, with 11 bases sitting between them. CDR1 is SEHNR, CDR2 FQNEAQ, per germline (reference sequence). The CDR3 runs 13 residues. For the CDR3, the DNA is TGTGCCAGCAGCTACTGGACTATTAATGAGCAGTTCTTC. Protein: CASSYWTINEQFF.

V and J are TRBV5-1 and TRBJ2-7, with 8 nucleotides matching TRBD2. Looked up from germline, CDR1 is SGHRS and CDR2 is YFSETQ. The CDR3 sequence is 16 residues long. The V gene end was trimmed by 1 base and the J gene end by 6 bases; junction bases not matched to a gene: 12. CDR3 region: CASSLNAGGALGEQYF. The CDR3 region has the DNA TGCGCCAGCAGCTTGAACGCCGGGGGGGCCCTGGGCGAGCAGTACTTC.

The chain has TRBV6-5 and TRBJ2-1; 10 nucleotides align to TRBD2. V trimming: 5 bases; J trimming: 7 bases; junction bases outside the gene matches: 8. The germline gives CDR1 MNHEY, CDR2 SVGAGI. The CDR3 is made up of 15 amino acids. The CDR3 here is CASSPNIAGGNEQFF. The CDR3 DNA is TGTGCCAGCAGTCCCAATATAGCGGGGGGAAATGAGCAGTTCTTC.

The J gene is TRBJ1-1, the V gene TRBV4-1; no definite D call. Between the trimmed V and J ends, which lost 1 base and 8 bases, there was a span of 8 bases. The CDR3 contains 12 residues. Germline V gives CDR1 MGHRA, CDR2 YSYEKL. CDR3 protein: CASSQAGREAFF. CDR3 nucleotide sequence: TGCGCCAGCAGCCAAGCCGGGAGGGAAGCTTTCTTT.

The rearrangement uses TRBV6-5 and TRBJ2-7, with 7 bases fitting TRBD1. V lost 7 bases and J lost 3; bases outside the gene matches: 9. Germline V gene data show CDR1 as MNHEY and CDR2 as SVGAGI. The CDR3 totals 14 residues. DNA of the CDR3: TGTGCCAGCAAGGTGAGACAGGGTTACTACGAGCAGTACTTC. Its protein is CASKVRQGYYEQYF.

The CDR3 loop is CASKAEYGTFPDNEQFF. The DNA of the CDR3 is TGTGCCAGTAAAGCAGAGTACGGGACTTTTCCCGATAATGAGCAGTTCTTC. The chain links TRBV19 to TRBJ2-1; maybe TRBD2 (6 bases). Trimming shortened V by 7 bases and J by 7 bases, and 26 bases separated the two germline ends. Per germline, CDR1 LNHDA and CDR2 SQIVND (reference sequence). The CDR3 is 17 amino acids.

The genes are TRBV4-2 and TRBJ2-5; maybe TRBD1 (6 bases). This CDR3 has 15 residues. With 0 bases removed from V and 5 bases from J, the gap between germline ends came to 13 bases. The germline V gene encodes CDR1 LGHNA and CDR2 YNFKEQ. CDR3 amino acids: CASSQDLRTVETQYF. Written as DNA, the CDR3 is TGTGCCAGCAGCCAAGATCTTAGGACAGTCGAGACCCAGTACTTC.

This rearrangement joins TRBV15 to TRBJ2-4, with a possible D match to TRBD2 (5 bases). This CDR3 contains 15 residues. The germline V and J ends were trimmed by 4 bases and 4 bases, with 14 bases remaining between them. Germline V gives CDR1 LNHNV, CDR2 YYDKDF (reference sequence). The CDR3 loop is CATSIGTGVKNIQYF. CDR3 DNA sequence: TGTGCCACCAGCATTGGAACCGGGGTGAAAAACATTCAGTACTTC.

This chain connects TRBV4-1 to TRBJ1-1, with D tentatively TRBD1 (6 bases). The germline V and J ends were trimmed by 2 bases and 5 bases, with 18 bases remaining between them. CDR3 length equals 16 residues. Germline V gives CDR1 MGHRA, CDR2 YSYEKL. DNA of the CDR3: TGCGCCAGCAGCCAACTAGCAGGGGTGTCTCGGACTGAAGCTTTCTTT. It encodes CASSQLAGVSRTEAFF.

A single count supports this clone. The CDR3 DNA follows: TGCGCCAGCAGCATAGGACAGGTTTCAACTAATGAAAAACTGTTTTTT. It yields the protein CASSIGQVSTNEKLFF. The chain links TRBV5-1 to TRBJ1-4; the match to TRBD1 covers 7 bases. J lost 0 bases, V lost 4 bases, and 6 bases had no gene match. Germline CDR1 reads SGHRS; CDR2 reads YFSETQ. This CDR3 is 16 amino acids long.

This chain connects TRBV5-1 to TRBJ2-5; TRBD2 matches at 13 bases. J lost 0 bases, V lost 4 bases, and 3 bases had no gene match. Germline assignment: CDR1 SGHRS and CDR2 YFSETQ. This CDR3 region has 16 residues. The CDR3 spells CASSGGLAGNQETQYF. In nucleotides, the CDR3 is TGCGCCAGCAGCGGGGGACTAGCGGGGAACCAAGAGACCCAGTACTTC.

V gene TRBV9 combines with J gene TRBJ1-1, with 11 nucleotides matching TRBD1. The CDR3 consists of 14 residues. The ends lost 2 bases at V and 7 bases at J; junction bases unmatched: 4. Looked up from germline, CDR1 is SGDLS and CDR2 is YYNGEE. Here the CDR3 DNA reads TGTGCCAGCAGCGTCGGACAGGGGGCTCTTGAAGCTTTCTTT. Its translation is CASSVGQGALEAFF.

The CDR3 is CSVSTGEGYGYTF. The CDR3 region has the DNA TGCAGCGTTTCGACAGGGGAAGGCTATGGCTACACCTTC. J is TRBJ1-2 and V is TRBV29-1; 8 bases agree with TRBD1. The CDR3 has 13 amino acids. The germline V gene encodes CDR1 SQVTM and CDR2 ANQGSEA. V shed 5 bases, J shed 4 bases, and the junction held 6 bases outside the gene matches.

Here the CDR3 DNA reads TGTGCCACCAGTGATGGGCGTCGTAGCAATCAGCCCCAGCATTTT. Its translation is CATSDGRRSNQPQHF. The V gene is TRBV24-1, the J gene TRBJ1-5; no clear D gene. Germline lookup yields CDR1 KGHDR and CDR2 SFDVKD. CDR3 size: 15 residues. V was cut by 3 bases and J by 0 bases, with 8 bases left in between.

A remark on this clone: Other DNA sequences within the sample encode an identical CDR3. The V call is TRBV4-2, the J call TRBJ1-5; weak D call: TRBD1 (6 bases). CDR3 length equals 13 residues. V lost 0 bases and J lost 7, with 7 bases in between. Germline-derived CDR1 and CDR2 are LGHNA and YNFKEQ. CDR3 residues: CASSQDRGQPQHF. DNA of the CDR3: TGTGCCAGCAGCCAAGACAGGGGACAGCCCCAGCATTTT.

This chain uses TRBV28 with TRBJ1-2, with D maybe TRBD1 (6 bases). Germline CDR1 and CDR2: MDHEN and SYDVKM. The CDR3 spans 14 residues. Trimming pared 7 bases from V and 5 bases from J, leaving 17 bases between. The CDR3 DNA reads as TGTGCCAGCACGGACCAGTACCAGGGGTATGGCTACACCTTC. Translation gives CASTDQYQGYGYTF.

The V and J genes are TRBV6-6 and TRBJ1-5; D is unclear. The V and J ends lost 4 bases and 5 bases respectively, with 9 bases between them. Germline CDR1 and CDR2: MNHNY and SVGAGI (reference sequence). This CDR3 is 13 amino acids long. The CDR3 sequence: CASSSGKYQPQHF. CDR3 DNA sequence: TGTGCCAGCAGTTCGGGGAAATATCAGCCCCAGCATTTT.